This T cell receptor beta chain was captured in a study of shared clonotypes between healthy human individuals. Whole-study results and caveats: Exclusively blood specimens were collected; tissue repertoires likely differ.

Germline V CDR1 and CDR2: KGHSH, LQKENI. This CDR3 spans 15 amino acids. Germline trimming cut 3 bases from V and 0 bases from J; bases unmatched to any gene: 2. On this clone itself: Antigen: not known.

Sequencing used immunoSEQ multiplex PCR; TCRdb keeps in-frame clones, though not all of them. The table has some 1.1 million clones, 77% seen once. The chain employs TRBV18 and TRBJ2-4, with 7 bases aligning to TRBD1. The TCR was taken from a man aged 18 to 35 in good health. Some clones in this sample may be carry-over from other donors' samples. Material: memory CD4+ T cells from PBMCs. Described subset: CD45RA-negative fraction. CDR3 sequence (DNA): TGTGCCAGCTCACCGGGACAGATAGCCAAAAACATTCAGTACTTC. This gives the protein CASSPGQIAKNIQYF.